These 3 T cell receptor beta chains came from one sample sequenced in a study of post-analysis software for immune sequencing data. Unique molecular identifiers had been added to the TCR beta cDNA libraries. TCRdb re-derived calls from the PCR reads in MiXCR, one entry per CDR3 protein. The sample consists of 750,000 to 950,000 distinct CDR3 sequences, approximately 57% of them appearing once. Regarding the study as a whole: TRBV segments more frequent in patients than in controls numbered five and included TRBV5-6, TRBV5-1 and TRBV20-1.

These receptors have no known antigen. What was sequenced was blood. These TCRs come from a girl between 5 and 17 years old with multiple sclerosis.

This chain uses TRBV29-1 with TRBJ1-2; 10 bases line up with TRBD1. This CDR3 is built from 15 residues. V gave up 2 bases and J gave up 8 bases; unmatched junction bases: 11. CDR1 and CDR2 from the germline V gene are SQVTM and ANQGSEA. The CDR3 DNA reads TGCAGCGTTGAAATGCCGGGACAGGGGCTAGAGGGCTACACCTTC. Translated: CSVEMPGQGLEGYTF.

The chain has TRBV7-9 and TRBJ1-2, with 9 bases matching TRBD1. Germline V gene lookup returns CDR1 SEHNR and CDR2 FQNEAQ (reference sequence). The CDR3 runs 13 residues. V dropped 5 bases and J dropped 8; count of bases not matched to a gene: 6. CDR3 DNA sequence: TGTGCCAGCAGCCCTAGGACAGGGGCCGGCTACACCTTC. Protein: CASSPRTGAGYTF.

The chain joins TRBV6-5 to TRBJ2-1; 8 positions match TRBD1. Trimming cost V 0 bases and J 9 bases; bases outside gene matches: 10. In germline, CDR1 is MNHEY, CDR2 SVGAGI. The CDR3 has 16 amino acids. This CDR3 reads CASSYSWDRYNGEQFF. As DNA, the CDR3 is TGTGCCAGCAGTTACTCTTGGGACAGGTACAATGGTGAGCAGTTCTTC.